This T cell receptor beta chain comes out of a study of shared clonotypes between healthy human individuals. Looking at the study overall: For every donor, three CD4 naive, three CD4 memory, two CD8 naive and one CD8 memory plates were used.

Both subsets, CD45RA+ naive and CD45RA-negative memory, were split from the CD4+ cells. Only in-frame clones appear in the TCRdb table, and some are missing; sequencing was by immunoSEQ multiplex PCR. The sample has over a million clones, 70% to 80% seen once; the top ten hold more than 0.55%. Study-level results: Generally, naive subsets (rather than memory subsets) showed larger estimated richness.

For this clone: Its antigen is not known.

There are 13 residues in the CDR3. Trimming left V 9 bases short and J 3 bases short, with 14 bases between. The V gene's germline CDR1 is KGHSH and CDR2 LQKENI. The receptor was isolated from a man aged 18 to 30 in good health. Some clones in this sample may be carry-over from other donors' samples. The sample was memory CD4+ T cells from PBMCs. Documented subset: CD45RA-negative fraction. The chain combines TRBV18 with TRBJ2-5, with D tentatively TRBD2 (5 bases). The CDR3 region has the DNA TGTGCCAGGGACGGGGTAGCCGAAGAGACCCAGTACTTC. Protein: CARDGVAEETQYF.